The 5 T cell receptor beta chains listed next were all sequenced from one sample in a study of blood T cell repertoires in COVID-19. Clones were read by immunoSEQ multiplex PCR, and TCRdb kept only the in-frame ones, dropping some. Among about 210,000 clones, around 80% were seen once, and the ten largest hold roughly 2.9%. Sequencing was done on a sample of peripheral blood. These receptors were taken from a middle-aged man with active or convalescent COVID-19.

The chain has TRBV7-3 and TRBJ2-5; TRBD2 might be the D (6 bases). Per the germline V gene, CDR1 is SGHTA and CDR2 is FQGTGA. The CDR3 has 13 residues. The V and J ends lost 0 bases and 5 bases respectively, with 7 bases between them. The CDR3 region is CASSLTAGETQYF. As DNA, the CDR3 is TGTGCCAGCAGCTTAACCGCGGGGGAGACCCAGTACTTC.

The genes are TRBV6-5 and TRBJ2-1; 8 positions agree with TRBD1. CDR3 length: 14 residues. Germline V gene sequence: CDR1 MNHEY, CDR2 SVGAGI. Germline trimming cut 6 bases from V and 4 bases from J; bases unmatched to any gene: 5. CDR3 region: CASRDRVWYNEQFF. Here the CDR3 DNA reads TGTGCCAGCAGGGACAGGGTGTGGTACAATGAGCAGTTCTTC.

V and J are TRBV10-3 and TRBJ1-2, with a weak D call TRBD1 (5 bases). Germline CDR1 is ENHRY and CDR2 is SYGVKD. The germline V and J ends were trimmed by 6 bases and 1 base, with 9 bases remaining between them. CDR3 length: 13 residues. CDR3 nucleotides: TGTGCCATCAGCGTTGACAGTAACTATGGCTACACCTTC. It encodes CAISVDSNYGYTF.

The chain uses TRBV30 and TRBJ1-5, with 10 positions matching TRBD1. Germline CDR1 is GTSNPN and CDR2 is SVGIG (reference sequence). The CDR3 has 13 residues. Trimming at V came to 5 bases and at J to 5 bases, leaving 3 bases not matched to a gene. The CDR3 region is CAWAGTGDQPQHF. DNA of the CDR3: TGTGCCTGGGCCGGGACAGGGGATCAGCCCCAGCATTTT.

The V gene is TRBV18, the J gene TRBJ1-1, with TRBD1 identical over 8 bases. Germline loops: CDR1 KGHSH, CDR2 LQKENI. Trimming removed 3 bases from V and 1 base from J; junction bases left unmatched: 4. The CDR3 loop spans 15 amino acids. The CDR3 DNA is TGTGCCAGCTCACCTGGGACAGGAGCGAACACTGAAGCTTTCTTT. It translates to CASSPGTGANTEAFF.